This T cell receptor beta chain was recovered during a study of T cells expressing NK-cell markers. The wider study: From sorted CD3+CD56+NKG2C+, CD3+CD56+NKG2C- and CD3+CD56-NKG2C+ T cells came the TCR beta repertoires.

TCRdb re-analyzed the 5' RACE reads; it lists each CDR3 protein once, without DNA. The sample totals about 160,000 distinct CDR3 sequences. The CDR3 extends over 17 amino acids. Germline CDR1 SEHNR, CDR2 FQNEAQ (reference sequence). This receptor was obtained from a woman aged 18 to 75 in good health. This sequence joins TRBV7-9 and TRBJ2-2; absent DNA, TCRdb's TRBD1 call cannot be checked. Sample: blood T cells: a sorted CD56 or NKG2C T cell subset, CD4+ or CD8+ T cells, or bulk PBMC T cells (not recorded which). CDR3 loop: CASRADRGLVSPGELFF.